This T cell receptor (beta chain) originates from a study of blood T cell repertoires in COVID-19. Overall study: Donors in the United States, Italy and Spain gave samples during acute or convalescent COVID-19. The analysed material was cDNA or gDNA that came from T cells, B-cell-depleted T cells, or PBMCs.

In the source study's methods: The authors estimated nucleated cell counts from reference gene primer amplification. TCRdb's copy holds only in-frame clones and misses some; the assay was immunoSEQ multiplex PCR. That table supplies the V and J calls and clone size; D and trimming were determined from the DNA. Of about 230,000 clones in the sample, 65% to 85% were seen once. This clone appeared a few times. V was cut by 2 bases and J by 11 bases, with 9 bases left in between. Germline V gives CDR1 SEHNR, CDR2 FQNEAQ (reference sequence). The length of the CDR3 is 11 residues. Source material: peripheral blood. This clonotype originated in a man in his forties with acute or convalescent COVID-19. This chain joins TRBV7-9 and TRBJ1-1; D gene ambiguous. CDR3 DNA: TGTGCCAGCAGCTTATACGGTGCCGCTTTCTTT. Protein: CASSLYGAAFF.